A single sample gave rise to the 7 T cell receptor beta chains below, sequenced in a study of blood T cell repertoires in COVID-19. Measured with immunoSEQ multiplex PCR; TCRdb has only the in-frame clones, and not every one. The sample consists of fewer than 80,000 clones, 85% to 90% of them appearing once. The material sequenced was peripheral blood. These receptors were collected from a human donor in a cohort sampled during active COVID-19.

The chain has TRBV29-1 and TRBJ2-1; 7 nucleotides line up with TRBD2. The germline CDR1 and CDR2 sequences are SQVTM and ANQGSEA. V shed 5 bases, J shed 8 bases, and the junction held 12 bases outside the gene matches. The CDR3 totals 14 residues. The CDR3 reads CSVSKRGPFDEQFF. The CDR3 nucleotides are TGCAGCGTTTCAAAGCGGGGCCCGTTCGATGAGCAGTTCTTC.

This clone was found once. This chain joins TRBV9 and TRBJ2-3; D remains ambiguous. This CDR3 contains 15 residues. Germline loops: CDR1 SGDLS, CDR2 YYNGEE. The V end lost 0 bases, the J end lost 1 base, and 9 bases lay between the germline ends. The CDR3 DNA reads as TGTGCCAGCAGCGTAGGTGGCTTCCGCACAGATACGCAGTATTTT. Amino acids: CASSVGGFRTDTQYF.

This chain uses TRBV19 with TRBJ2-1; no clear D gene. The V gene lost 6 bases and the J gene lost 0 bases, with 12 bases spanning the gap. The length of the CDR3 is 15 residues. Germline CDR1 and CDR2: LNHDA and SQIVND (reference sequence). CDR3 sequence reads: CASRSGSSSYNEQFF. The CDR3, as DNA: TGTGCCAGTAGGAGTGGTTCTAGCTCCTACAATGAGCAGTTCTTC.

V usage is TRBV7-9 and J usage is TRBJ1-6; perhaps TRBD1 as D (6 bases). V was clipped by 4 bases and J by 3 bases, with 7 bases between them. This CDR3 is 14 amino acids long. Per the germline V gene, CDR1 is SEHNR and CDR2 is FQNEAQ (reference sequence). The CDR3 loop is CASSSGHYNSPLHF. The CDR3 DNA follows: TGTGCCAGCAGCTCGGGACACTATAATTCACCCCTCCACTTT. Full variable domain (outside the CDR3, taken from reference TRBV7-9 and TRBJ1-6): DTGVSQNPRHKITKRGQNVTFRCDPISEHNRLYWYRQTLGQGPEFLTYFQNEAQLEKSRLLSDRFSAERPKGSFSTLEIQRTEQGDSAMYLCASSSGHYNSPLHFGNGTRLTVT.

The sample holds one count of this clone. The chain links TRBV4-1 to TRBJ1-1; 10 nucleotides agree with TRBD1. Germline V lookup: CDR1 MGHRA, CDR2 YSYEKL. The CDR3 is 14 residues long. The V segment lost 2 bases and the J segment 5 bases; nucleotides outside the gene matches: 2. In DNA, the CDR3 is TGCGCCAGCAGCCAATGGGACAGGGGAACTGAAGCTTTCTTT. It is translated as CASSQWDRGTEAFF.

The rearrangement links TRBV20-1 to TRBJ2-1; TRBD2 might be the D (5 bases). Trimming shortened V by 5 bases and J by 5 bases, and 7 bases separated the two germline ends. The CDR3 contains 11 residues. The germline V gene encodes CDR1 DFQATT and CDR2 SNEGSKA (reference sequence). CDR3 coding DNA: TGCAGTGCTTCCGGGAACAATGAGCAGTTCTTC. It specifies CSASGNNEQFF.

The gene calls are TRBV19 and TRBJ2-2; TRBD2 might be the D (6 bases). The ends were cut back, 4 bases at V and 0 bases at J, with 21 bases in the middle. This CDR3 contains 19 residues. The germline V gene encodes CDR1 LNHDA and CDR2 SQIVND (reference sequence). The CDR3 DNA sequence: TGTGCCAGTAGTACCCCTGGGTCGCGGGGATCCTCGAACACCGGGGAGCTGTTTTTT. The encoded protein is CASSTPGSRGSSNTGELFF.